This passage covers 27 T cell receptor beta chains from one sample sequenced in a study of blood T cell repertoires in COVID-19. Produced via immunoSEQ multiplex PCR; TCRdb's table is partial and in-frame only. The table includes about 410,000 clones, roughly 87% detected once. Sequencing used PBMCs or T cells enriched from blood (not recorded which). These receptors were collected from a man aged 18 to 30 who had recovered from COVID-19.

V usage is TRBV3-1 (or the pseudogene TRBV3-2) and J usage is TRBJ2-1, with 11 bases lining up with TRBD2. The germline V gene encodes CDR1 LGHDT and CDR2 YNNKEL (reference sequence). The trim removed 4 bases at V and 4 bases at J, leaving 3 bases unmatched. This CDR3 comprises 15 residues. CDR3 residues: CASSRRTSGYNEQFF. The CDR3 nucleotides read TGTGCCAGCAGCCGACGGACTAGCGGGTACAATGAGCAGTTCTTC.

The CDR3 DNA reads TGTGCCAGCAGGGACAGGGACCCCACTGAAGCTTTCTTT. The encoded protein is CASRDRDPTEAFF. The V and J genes are TRBV2 and TRBJ1-1, with 8 nucleotides matching TRBD1. Per germline, CDR1 SNHLY and CDR2 FYNNEI. After removal of 6 bases from V and 4 bases from J, the junction contained 4 bases not matched to a gene. This CDR3 is 13 amino acids long. Based on the CDR3 plus reference TRBV2 and TRBJ1-1, the full variable domain is EPEVTQTPSHQVTQMGQEVILRCVPISNHLYFYWYRQILGQKVEFLVSFYNNEISEKSEIFDDQFSVERPDGSNFTLKIRSTKLEDSAMYFCASRDRDPTEAFFGQGTRLTVV.

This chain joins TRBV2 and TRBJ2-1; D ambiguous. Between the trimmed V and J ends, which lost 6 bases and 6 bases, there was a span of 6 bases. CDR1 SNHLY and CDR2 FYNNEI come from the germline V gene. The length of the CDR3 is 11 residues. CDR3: CASSPVNEQFF. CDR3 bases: TGTGCCAGCAGCCCCGTCAATGAGCAGTTCTTC.

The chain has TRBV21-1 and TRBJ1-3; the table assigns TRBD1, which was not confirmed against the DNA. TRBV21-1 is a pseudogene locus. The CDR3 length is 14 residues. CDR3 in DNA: TGTGCCAGCGTCGGGACAGACTCTGGAAACACCATATATTTT. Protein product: CASVGTDSGNTIYF.

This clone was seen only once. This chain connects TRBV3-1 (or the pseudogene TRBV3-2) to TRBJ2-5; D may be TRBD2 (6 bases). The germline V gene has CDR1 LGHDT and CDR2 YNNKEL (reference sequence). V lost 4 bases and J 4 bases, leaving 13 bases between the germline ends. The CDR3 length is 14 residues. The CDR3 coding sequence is TGTGCCAGCAGCCCCTCGGGGGTCGCAGAGACCCAGTACTTC. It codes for CASSPSGVAETQYF.

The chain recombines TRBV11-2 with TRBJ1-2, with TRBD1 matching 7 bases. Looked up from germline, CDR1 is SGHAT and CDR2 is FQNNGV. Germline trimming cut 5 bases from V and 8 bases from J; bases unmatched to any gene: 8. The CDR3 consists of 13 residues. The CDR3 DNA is TGTGCCAGCAGCCCTACAGGGGCGGAAGGCTACACCTTC. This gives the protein CASSPTGAEGYTF.

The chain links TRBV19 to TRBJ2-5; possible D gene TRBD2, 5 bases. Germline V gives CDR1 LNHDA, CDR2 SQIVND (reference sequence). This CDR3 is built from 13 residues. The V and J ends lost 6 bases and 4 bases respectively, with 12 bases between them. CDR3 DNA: TGTGCCAGTAGACCGAGGGATGGAGAGACCCAGTACTTC. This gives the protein CASRPRDGETQYF.

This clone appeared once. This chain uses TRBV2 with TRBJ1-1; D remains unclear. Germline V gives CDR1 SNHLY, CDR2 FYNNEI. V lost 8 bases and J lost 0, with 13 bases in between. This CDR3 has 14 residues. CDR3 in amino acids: CASSISEMNTEAFF. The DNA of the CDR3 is TGTGCCAGCTCGATTAGTGAAATGAACACTGAAGCTTTCTTT. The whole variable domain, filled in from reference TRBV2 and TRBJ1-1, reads EPEVTQTPSHQVTQMGQEVILRCVPISNHLYFYWYRQILGQKVEFLVSFYNNEISEKSEIFDDQFSVERPDGSNFTLKIRSTKLEDSAMYFCASSISEMNTEAFFGQGTRLTVV.

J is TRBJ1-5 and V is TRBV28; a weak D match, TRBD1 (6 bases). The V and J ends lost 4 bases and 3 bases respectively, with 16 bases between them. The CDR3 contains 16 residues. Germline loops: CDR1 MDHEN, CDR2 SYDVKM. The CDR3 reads CASSSYGQSINQPQHF. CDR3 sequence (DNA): TGTGCCAGCAGTTCTTACGGACAGTCAATCAATCAGCCCCAGCATTTT.

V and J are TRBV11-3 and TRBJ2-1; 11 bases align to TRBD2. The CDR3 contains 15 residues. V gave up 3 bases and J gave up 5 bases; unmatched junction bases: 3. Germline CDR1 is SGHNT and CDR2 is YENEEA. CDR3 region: CASSFGTSGNNEQFF. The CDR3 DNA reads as TGTGCCAGCAGCTTTGGGACTAGCGGTAACAATGAGCAGTTCTTC. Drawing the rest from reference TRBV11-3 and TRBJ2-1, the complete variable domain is EAGVVQSPRYKIIEKKQPVAFWCNPISGHNTLYWYLQNLGQGPELLIRYENEEAVDDSQLPKDRFSAERLKGVDSTLKIQPAELGDSAVYLCASSFGTSGNNEQFFGPGTRLTVL.

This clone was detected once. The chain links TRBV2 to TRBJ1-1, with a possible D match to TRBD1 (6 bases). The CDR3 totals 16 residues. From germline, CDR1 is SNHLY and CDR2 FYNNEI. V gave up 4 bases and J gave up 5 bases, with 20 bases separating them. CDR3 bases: TGTGCCAGCAGTGGAGGTGGGGGCTACTTATGGACTGAAGCTTTCTTT. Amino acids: CASSGGGGYLWTEAFF.

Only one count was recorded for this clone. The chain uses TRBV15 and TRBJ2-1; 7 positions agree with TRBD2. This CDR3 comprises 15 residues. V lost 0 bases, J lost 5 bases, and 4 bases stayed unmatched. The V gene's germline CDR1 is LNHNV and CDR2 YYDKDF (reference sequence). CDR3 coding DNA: TGTGCCACCAGCAGAGACGGGCGGGGGAACAATGAGCAGTTCTTC. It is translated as CATSRDGRGNNEQFF.

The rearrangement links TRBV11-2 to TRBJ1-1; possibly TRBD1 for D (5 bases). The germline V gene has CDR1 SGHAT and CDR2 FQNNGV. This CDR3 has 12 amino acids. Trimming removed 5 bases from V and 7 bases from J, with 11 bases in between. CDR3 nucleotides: TGTGCCAGCAGCCCAGACAGAAGTGAAGCTTTCTTT. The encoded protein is CASSPDRSEAFF.

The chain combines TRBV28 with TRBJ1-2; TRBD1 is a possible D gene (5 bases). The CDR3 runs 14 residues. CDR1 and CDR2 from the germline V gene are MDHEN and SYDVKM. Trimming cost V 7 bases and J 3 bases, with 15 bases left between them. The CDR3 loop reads CASKTVKIYYGYTF. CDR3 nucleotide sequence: TGTGCCAGCAAGACAGTGAAGATTTACTATGGCTACACCTTC.

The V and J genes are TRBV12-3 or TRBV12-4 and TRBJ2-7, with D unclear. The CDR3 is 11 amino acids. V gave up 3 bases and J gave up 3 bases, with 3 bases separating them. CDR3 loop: CASSFYYEQYF. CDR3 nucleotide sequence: TGTGCCAGCAGTTTTTACTACGAGCAGTACTTC.

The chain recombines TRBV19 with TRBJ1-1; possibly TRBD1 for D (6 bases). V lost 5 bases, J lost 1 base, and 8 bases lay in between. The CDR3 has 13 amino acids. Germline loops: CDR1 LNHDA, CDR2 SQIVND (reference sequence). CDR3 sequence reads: CASSEGQNTEAFF. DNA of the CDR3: TGTGCCAGTAGTGAGGGACAGAACACTGAAGCTTTCTTT.

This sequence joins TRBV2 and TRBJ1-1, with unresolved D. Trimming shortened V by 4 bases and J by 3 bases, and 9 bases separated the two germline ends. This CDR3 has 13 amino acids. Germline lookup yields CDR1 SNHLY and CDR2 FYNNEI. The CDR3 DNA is TGTGCCAGCAGTGCATCGTCGGACACTGAAGCTTTCTTT. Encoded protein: CASSASSDTEAFF.

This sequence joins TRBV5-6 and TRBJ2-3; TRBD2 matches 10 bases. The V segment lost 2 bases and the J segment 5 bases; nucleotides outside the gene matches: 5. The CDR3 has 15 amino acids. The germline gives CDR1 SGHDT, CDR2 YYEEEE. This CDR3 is CASSFGTSVIDTQYF. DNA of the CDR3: TGTGCCAGCAGCTTCGGGACTAGCGTAATAGATACGCAGTATTTT.

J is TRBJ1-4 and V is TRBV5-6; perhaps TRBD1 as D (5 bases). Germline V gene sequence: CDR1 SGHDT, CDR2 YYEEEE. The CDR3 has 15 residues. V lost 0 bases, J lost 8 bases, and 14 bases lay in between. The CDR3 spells CASSLVAGLGEKLFF. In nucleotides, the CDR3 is TGTGCCAGCAGCTTGGTGGCAGGGTTAGGGGAAAAACTGTTTTTT.

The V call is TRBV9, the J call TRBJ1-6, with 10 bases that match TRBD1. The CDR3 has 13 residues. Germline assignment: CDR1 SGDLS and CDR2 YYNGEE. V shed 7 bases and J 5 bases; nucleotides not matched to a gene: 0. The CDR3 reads CASGTGDNSPLHF. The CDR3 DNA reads TGTGCCAGCGGGACAGGGGATAATTCACCCCTCCACTTT.

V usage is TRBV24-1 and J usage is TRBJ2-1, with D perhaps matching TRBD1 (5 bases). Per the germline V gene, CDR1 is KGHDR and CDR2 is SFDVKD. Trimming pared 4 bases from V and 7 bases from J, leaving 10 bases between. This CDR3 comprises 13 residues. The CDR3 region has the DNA TGTGCCACCAGTGAGCCCAGGGTTAATGAGCAGTTCTTC. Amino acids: CATSEPRVNEQFF.

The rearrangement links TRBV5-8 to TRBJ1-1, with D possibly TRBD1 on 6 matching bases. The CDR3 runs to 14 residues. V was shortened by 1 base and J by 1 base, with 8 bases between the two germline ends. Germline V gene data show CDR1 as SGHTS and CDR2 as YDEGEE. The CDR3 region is CASSLIQGNTEAFF. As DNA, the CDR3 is TGTGCCAGCAGCTTGATACAGGGGAACACTGAAGCTTTCTTT.

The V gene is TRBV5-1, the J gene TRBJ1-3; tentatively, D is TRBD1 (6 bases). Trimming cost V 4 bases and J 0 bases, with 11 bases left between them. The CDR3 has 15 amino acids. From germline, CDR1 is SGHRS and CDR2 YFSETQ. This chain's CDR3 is CASSQGTLSGNTIYF. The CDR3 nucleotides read TGCGCCAGCAGCCAGGGGACCCTCTCTGGAAACACCATATATTTT.

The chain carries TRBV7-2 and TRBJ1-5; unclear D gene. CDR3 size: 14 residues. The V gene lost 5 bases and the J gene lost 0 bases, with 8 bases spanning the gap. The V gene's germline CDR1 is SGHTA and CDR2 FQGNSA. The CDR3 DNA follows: TGTGCCAGCAGCGCCGGGGTTAGCAATCAGCCCCAGCATTTT. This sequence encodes CASSAGVSNQPQHF.

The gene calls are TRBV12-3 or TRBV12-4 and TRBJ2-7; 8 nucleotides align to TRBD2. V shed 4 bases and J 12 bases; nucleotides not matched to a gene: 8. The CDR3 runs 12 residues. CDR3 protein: CASSSSGGRVYF. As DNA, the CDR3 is TGTGCCAGCAGTTCGAGCGGGGGACGGGTGTACTTC.

The CDR3 nucleotides read TGTGCCAGCAGCTTAGATGTAAGCCGGGACAGAACCTACGAGCAGTACTTC. Residues: CASSLDVSRDRTYEQYF. The gene calls are TRBV11-3 and TRBJ2-7; 7 nucleotides line up with TRBD1. The trim removed 0 bases at V and 2 bases at J, leaving 10 bases unmatched. The CDR3 extends over 17 amino acids. CDR1 and CDR2 (germline): SGHNT, YENEEA.

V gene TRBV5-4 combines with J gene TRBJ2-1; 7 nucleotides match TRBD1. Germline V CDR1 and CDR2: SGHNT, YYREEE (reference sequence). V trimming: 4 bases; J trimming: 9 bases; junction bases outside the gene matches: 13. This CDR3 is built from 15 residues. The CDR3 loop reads CASSARGQGFGEQFF. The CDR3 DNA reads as TGTGCCAGCAGCGCAAGGGGGCAGGGCTTTGGTGAGCAGTTCTTC.